This section outlines one T cell receptor beta chain sequence together with its context. This sample was included in a study of CD8 T cells in Susac syndrome. Peripheral blood CD8+ and CD4+ T cells were profiled by TCR beta sequencing. The TEMRA cells underwent FACS enrichment, while the CD8+ and CD4+ T cells underwent negative isolation. RNA was extracted with the RNeasy kit, and a quantity of about 0.45 to 1 ug was reverse transcribed using random hexamers. The amplification used immunoSEQ multiplex PCR on TCR beta CDR3; it spanned 54 Vbeta and 13 Jbeta. Via MiXCR, TCRdb re-called the immunoSEQ multiplex PCR reads, giving one row per CDR3 protein. The sample has 77,000 or so distinct CDR3 sequences; just under 95% are singletons. Germline CDR1 reads SEHNR; CDR2 reads FQNEAQ (reference sequence). This CDR3 spans 14 amino acids. V dropped 8 bases and J dropped 6 bases, with 19 bases sitting between them.

This receptor was taken from a human donor with multiple sclerosis. This sequence joins TRBV7-9 and TRBJ1-2, with D possibly being TRBD1 (5 bases). The sequenced material came from CD8+ T cells from PBMCs. CDR3 region: CASGGAGERDGYTF. CDR3 DNA: TGTGCCAGCGGCGGGGCCGGAGAAAGGGATGGCTACACCTTC.